This TCR beta chain was sequenced for a study of beta chain features in type 1 diabetes. Study at large: Examined across all samples were just under 110,000,000 sorted cells. The study, taken as a whole, reports: In all four CD4+ subsets, TCRB CDR3 length was significantly, moderately reduced in type 1 diabetes.

Since all of the isolated RNA was reverse transcribed, expressed TCRB transcripts were what got sequenced. Some clones are missing from TCRdb's copy, which holds only in-frame ones; the method was immunoSEQ multiplex PCR. The sample carries more than 300,000 clones, around 10% recorded once. Per the germline V gene, CDR1 is SGHNT and CDR2 is YYREEE (reference sequence). V was shortened by 2 bases and J by 2 bases, with 9 bases between the two germline ends. The CDR3 contains 14 residues. In the case of this clone: The antigen is undetermined.

Averaging approximately 120 mL, one heparinised blood draw was given by each donor. Sequences were obtained from central memory CD4+ T cells from blood. The chain recombines TRBV5-4 with TRBJ2-3, with D perhaps matching TRBD1 (6 bases). The sequence derives from a man under 40 with type 1 diabetes. CDR3 sequence reads: CASSFNRDTDTQYF. As DNA, the CDR3 is TGTGCCAGCAGCTTCAACAGGGACACAGATACGCAGTATTTT.